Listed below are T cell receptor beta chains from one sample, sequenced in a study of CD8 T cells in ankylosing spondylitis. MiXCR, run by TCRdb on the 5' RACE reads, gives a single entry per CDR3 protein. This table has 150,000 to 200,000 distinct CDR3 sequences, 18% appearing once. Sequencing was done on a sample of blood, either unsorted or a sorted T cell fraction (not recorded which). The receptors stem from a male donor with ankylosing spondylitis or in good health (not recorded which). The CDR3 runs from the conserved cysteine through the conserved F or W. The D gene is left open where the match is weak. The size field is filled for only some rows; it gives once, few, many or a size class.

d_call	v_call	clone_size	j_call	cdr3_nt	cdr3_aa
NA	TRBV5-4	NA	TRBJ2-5	TGTGCCAGCAGCTTGGAGGCGTCGTCAGAGACCCAGTACTTC	CASSLEASSETQYF
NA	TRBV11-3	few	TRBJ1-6	TGTGCCAGCAGCTCGGGGGATTCACCCCTCCACTTT	CASSSGDSPLHF
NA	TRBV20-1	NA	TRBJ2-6	TGCAGTGCTTACAGGGTATCCCTGGGGGCCAACGTCCTGACTTTC	CSAYRVSLGANVLTF
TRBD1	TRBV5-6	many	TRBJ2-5	TGTGCCAGCAGTACCGGGACAGAAGAGACCCAGTACTTC	CASSTGTEETQYF
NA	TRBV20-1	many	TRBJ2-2	TGCAGTGCTAGAGATCTTCGCGGGAACACCGGGGAGCTGTTTTTT	CSARDLRGNTGELFF
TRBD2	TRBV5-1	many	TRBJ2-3	TGCGCCAGCAGCTTGGAACTAGCGGCGAGCACAGATACGCAGTATTTT	CASSLELAASTDTQYF
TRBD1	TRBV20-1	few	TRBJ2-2	TGCAGTGCTAGGACAGGGGCGAACACCGGGGAGCTGTTTTTT	CSARTGANTGELFF
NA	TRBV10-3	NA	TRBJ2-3	TGTGCCATCAATGGGGACACCCGCACAGATACGCAGTATTTT	CAINGDTRTDTQYF
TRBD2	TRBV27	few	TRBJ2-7	TGTGCCAGCACCAAAAACATAGCGGGAAGCTACGAGCAGTACTTC	CASTKNIAGSYEQYF
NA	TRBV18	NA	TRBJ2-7	TGTGCCAGCTCCTCGACCGACAGCTCCTACGAGCAGTACTTC	CASSSTDSSYEQYF
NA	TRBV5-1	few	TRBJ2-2	TGCGCCAGCAGCCTCCGGGACCCAAGCACCGGGGAGCTGTTTTTT	CASSLRDPSTGELFF
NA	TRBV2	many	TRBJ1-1	TGTGCCAGCAGTTCCTCAGGGAACACTGAAGCTTTCTTT	CASSSSGNTEAFF
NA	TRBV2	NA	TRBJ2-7	TGTGCCAGCAGGGGGGATATCTACGAGCAGTACTTC	CASRGDIYEQYF
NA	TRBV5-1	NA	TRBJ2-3	TGCGCCAGCAGCTTGGAACTGTCCACAGATACGCAGTATTTT	CASSLELSTDTQYF
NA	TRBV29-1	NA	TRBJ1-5	TGCAGCGCCCGATCCGCGAATCAGCCCCAGCATTTT	CSARSANQPQHF
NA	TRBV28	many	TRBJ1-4	TGTGCCAGCAGTTCCTCTGGCGGGGGTGGGGATGAAAAACTGTTTTTT	CASSSSGGGGDEKLFF
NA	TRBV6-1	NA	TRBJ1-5	TGTGCCAGCAGTGCACTCTTGAATCAGCCCCAGCATTTT	CASSALLNQPQHF
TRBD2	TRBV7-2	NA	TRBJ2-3	TGTGCCAGCAGCTTAATAACTAGCGGAGCTAGCACAGATACGCAGTATTTT	CASSLITSGASTDTQYF
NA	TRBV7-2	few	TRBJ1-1	TGTGCCAGCAGCCCAACAGGGATGAGGACTGAAGCTTTCTTT	CASSPTGMRTEAFF
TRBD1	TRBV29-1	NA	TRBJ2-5	TGCAGCGTTGAAGGGCGGTCAGGGGGCATTTCTGAGGCCCAGTACTTC	CSVEGRSGGISEAQYF
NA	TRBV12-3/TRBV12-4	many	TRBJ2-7	TGTGCCAGCAGTTTACGGACAGTCCCCTACGAGCAGTACTTC	CASSLRTVPYEQYF
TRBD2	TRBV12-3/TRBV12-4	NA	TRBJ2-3	TGTGCCAGCAGATTGGGACTAGCGGGAGTGGGAGATACGCAGTATTTT	CASRLGLAGVGDTQYF
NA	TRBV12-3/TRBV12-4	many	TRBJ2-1	TGTGCCAGCAGTACCTATGGGCCCAAGGGGAATGAGCAGTTCTTC	CASSTYGPKGNEQFF
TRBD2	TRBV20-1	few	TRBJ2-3	TGCAGTGCTAGAGATAGCCTTAGGACTAGCGGGAGCCAAAGCACAGATACGCAGTATTTT	CSARDSLRTSGSQSTDTQYF
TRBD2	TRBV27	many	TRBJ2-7	TGTGCCAGCAGTCCCGCCCTAGCGGGAGGATCCTACGAGCAGTACTTC	CASSPALAGGSYEQYF
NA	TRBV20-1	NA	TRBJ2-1	TGCAGTGCTAATATAGGGGGTTCGAATGAGCAGTTCTTC	CSANIGGSNEQFF
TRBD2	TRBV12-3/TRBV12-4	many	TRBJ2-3	TGTGCAGCAGCGGGAGCGGCCTTCACAGATACGCAGTATTTT	CAAAGAAFTDTQYF
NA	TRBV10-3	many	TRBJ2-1	TGTGCCATCAAGGAGGACGCTGAGCAGTTCTTC	CAIKEDAEQFF
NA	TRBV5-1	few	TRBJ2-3	TGCGCCAGCAGCTTGGAACAGTCAGATACGCAGTATTTT	CASSLEQSDTQYF
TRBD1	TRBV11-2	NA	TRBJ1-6	TGTGCCAGCAGCTTAGGGGGCGTTTGGACAGGGAATAATTCACCCCTCCACTTT	CASSLGGVWTGNNSPLHF
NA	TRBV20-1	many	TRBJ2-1	TGCAGTGCTAGAGCTTTGACTAGAAGGAATGAGCAGTTCTTC	CSARALTRRNEQFF
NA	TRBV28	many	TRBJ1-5	TGTGCCAGCAGTTTAATTTTAGGGGTGGGTCAGCCCCAGCATTTT	CASSLILGVGQPQHF
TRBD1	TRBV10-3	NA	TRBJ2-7	TGTGCCATCAGTGAGCCCTGGACAGGTAGGGGCGAGCAGTACTTC	CAISEPWTGRGEQYF
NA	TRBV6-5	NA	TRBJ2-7	TGTGCCAGCATAGGGATGGGGGGATACGAGCAGTACTTC	CASIGMGGYEQYF
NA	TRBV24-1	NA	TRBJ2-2	TGTGTCACCGGACAGAACACGAACACCGGGGAGCTGTTTTTT	CVTGQNTNTGELFF
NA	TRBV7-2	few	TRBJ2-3	TGTGCCAGCGGCCTCTTGTTAGGGGATACGCAGTATTTT	CASGLLLGDTQYF
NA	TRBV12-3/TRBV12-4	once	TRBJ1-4	TGTGCCAGCAGTTTAGGCGGGTTCAAGGAACTGTTTTTT	CASSLGGFKELFF
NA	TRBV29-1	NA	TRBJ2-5	TGCAGCGTTGGAAGATACCAAGAGACCCAGTACTTC	CSVGRYQETQYF
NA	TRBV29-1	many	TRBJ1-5	TGCAGCGTTGGAGGCCTAAGCAATCAGCCCCAGCATTTT	CSVGGLSNQPQHF
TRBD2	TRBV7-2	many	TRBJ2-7	TGTGCCAGCAGTGCGAGCGGGAGCTCCTACGAGCAGTACTTC	CASSASGSSYEQYF
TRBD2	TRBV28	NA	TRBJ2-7	TGTGCCAGCAGTACCGGAGCGGGAGAGAGACACGAGCAGTACTTC	CASSTGAGERHEQYF
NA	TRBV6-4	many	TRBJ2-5	TGTGCCAGCAGTGCTCGGGGGCGATACGACCAAGAGACCCAGTACTTC	CASSARGRYDQETQYF
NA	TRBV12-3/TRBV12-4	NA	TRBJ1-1	TGTCGACAGACCCCATTTTTCATGAACACTGAAGCTTTCTTT	CRQTPFFMNTEAFF
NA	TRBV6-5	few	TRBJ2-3	TGTGCCAGCAGTTACGGGCACGTCCTTTCCACAGATACGCAGTATTTT	CASSYGHVLSTDTQYF
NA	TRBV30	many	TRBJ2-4	TGTGCCTGGAGATTTGCGGGACTAGCCAAAAACATTCAGTACTTC	CAWRFAGLAKNIQYF
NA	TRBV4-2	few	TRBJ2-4	TGTGCCAGCAGCCTAGGACCCTACATTCAGTACTTC	CASSLGPYIQYF
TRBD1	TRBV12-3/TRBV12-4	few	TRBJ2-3	TGTGCCAGCAGCCGCAGACAGGGAGCAGATACGCAGTATTTT	CASSRRQGADTQYF
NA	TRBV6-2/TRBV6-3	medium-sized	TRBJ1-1	TGTGCCAGCGCGGAAGGAATGAACACTGAAGCTTTCTTT	CASAEGMNTEAFF
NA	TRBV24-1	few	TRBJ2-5	TGTGCCACCAGTGGGGGGGCCGGCGAGACCCAGTACTTC	CATSGGAGETQYF
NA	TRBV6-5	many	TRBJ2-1	TGCGCCAGCAGTCGCAACAATGAGCAGTTCTTC	CASSRNNEQFF
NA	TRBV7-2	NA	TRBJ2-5	TGTGCCAGCAGCTTATGGGAGCTCGAGACCCAGTACTTC	CASSLWELETQYF
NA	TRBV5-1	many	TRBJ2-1	TGCGCCAGCAAGGGCGGGTCCTACAATGAGCAGTTCTTC	CASKGGSYNEQFF
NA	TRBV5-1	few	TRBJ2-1	TGCGCCAGCAGCCCCCCGGGGGCGAGCTCCTACAATGAGCAGTTCTTC	CASSPPGASSYNEQFF
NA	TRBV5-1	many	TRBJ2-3	TGCGCCAGCAGCTTGGAAGGTTTGAGAGGAGATACGCAGTATTTT	CASSLEGLRGDTQYF